This entry is about one TCR beta chain. The authors deemed Graves' hyperthyroidism stable absent ophthalmopathy progression within 18 months. Hyperthyroidism, newly diagnosed and lasting under 2 months, affected patients aged 18 to 65. On the basis of clinical symptoms, serum thyroxine and TRAb, thyroid ultrasound and orbital computed tomography, diagnoses were made. This CDR3 has 14 amino acids. The germline V and J ends were trimmed by 3 bases and 2 bases, with 10 bases remaining between them. Germline CDR1 is MNHEY and CDR2 is SVGEGT. Using RNA transcripts as the source, TCR beta CDR3 regions were amplified. Researchers ran a first-round RT-PCR on the TCR CDR3 using the HTBI primer set. MiXCR, applied by TCRdb to the multiplex PCR reads, yields one record per CDR3 protein. Seen here are approximately 700,000 distinct CDR3 sequences, around 15% observed once, and the top ten hold around 8.1%. These data originate in a study of T cells in Graves' hyperthyroidism and ophthalmopathy.

The sample taken for sequencing was blood. This TCR derives from a man aged 18 to 30 with Graves' hyperthyroidism. The chain employs TRBV6-2 or TRBV6-3 and TRBJ1-2; D might be TRBD1 (5 bases). CDR3 region: CASSYLGTNYGYTF. The CDR3 nucleotides are TGTGCCAGCAGTTATCTAGGGACGAACTATGGCTACACCTTC.